This passage covers 29 T cell receptor beta chains from one sample sequenced in a study of blood T cell repertoires in COVID-19. TCRdb's copy holds only in-frame clones and misses some; the assay was immunoSEQ multiplex PCR. The repertoire consists of roughly 180,000 clones, with 82% occurring once and the leading ten covering roughly 20%. The sample taken for sequencing was PBMCs or T cells enriched from blood (not recorded which). The receptor source for this set is a man between 60 and 75 years old who had recovered from COVID-19.

The chain links TRBV2 to TRBJ2-7; tentative D call: TRBD1 (7 bases). Per the germline V gene, CDR1 is SNHLY and CDR2 is FYNNEI. With 9 bases removed from V and 0 bases from J, the gap between germline ends came to 12 bases. This CDR3 region has 13 residues. In DNA, the CDR3 is TGTGCCAGGGGGGGACAGAGCTCCTACGAGCAGTACTTC. This encodes CARGGQSSYEQYF. The full variable domain, with the rest looked up from reference TRBV2 and TRBJ2-7, is EPEVTQTPSHQVTQMGQEVILRCVPISNHLYFYWYRQILGQKVEFLVSFYNNEISEKSEIFDDQFSVERPDGSNFTLKIRSTKLEDSAMYFCARGGQSSYEQYFGPGTRLTVT.

This chain links TRBV3-1 (or the pseudogene TRBV3-2) with TRBJ2-5, with 14 positions matching TRBD2. Trimming removed 6 bases from V and 5 bases from J; junction bases left unmatched: 8. Germline assignment: CDR1 LGHDT and CDR2 YNNKEL (reference sequence). The CDR3 runs 16 residues. The CDR3 sequence is CASRPGLAGGGETQYF. The CDR3 nucleotides are TGTGCCAGCAGACCCGGACTAGCGGGGGGCGGGGAGACCCAGTACTTC.

The chain recombines TRBV2 with TRBJ1-5, with 7 bases matching TRBD1. Trimming removed 6 bases from V and 1 base from J; junction bases left unmatched: 6. CDR3 size: 15 residues. In germline, CDR1 is SNHLY, CDR2 FYNNEI. CDR3 DNA: TGTGCCAGCAGCGACAGGGATCGGAGCAATCAGCCCCAGCATTTT. The encoded protein is CASSDRDRSNQPQHF.

This chain uses TRBV5-6 with TRBJ1-2; D is perhaps TRBD1 (5 bases). The germline V gene encodes CDR1 SGHDT and CDR2 YYEEEE. V was cut by 1 base and J by 4 bases, with 8 bases left in between. The CDR3 consists of 13 residues. CDR3 DNA sequence: TGTGCCAGCAGCTTGAAGCAGGGCTATGGCTACACCTTC. This gives the protein CASSLKQGYGYTF. Variable domain in full (rest from reference TRBV5-6 and TRBJ1-2): DAGVTQSPTHLIKTRGQQVTLRCSPKSGHDTVSWYQQALGQGPQFIFQYYEEEERQRGNFPDRFSGHQFPNYSSELNVNALLLGDSALYLCASSLKQGYGYTFGSGTRLTVV.

The chain carries TRBV24-1 and TRBJ2-3; 7 bases fit TRBD1. From germline, CDR1 is KGHDR and CDR2 SFDVKD. Trimming at V came to 4 bases and at J to 2 bases, leaving 11 bases not matched to a gene. The CDR3 sequence is 17 residues long. Written as DNA, the CDR3 is TGTGCCACCAGTGACCCTGACAGGGAACCTTTCACAGATACGCAGTATTTT. It codes for CATSDPDREPFTDTQYF.

For the CDR3, the DNA is TGCGCCAGCAGTTTATTATCAGGGGCGGTATCCAATGAGCAGTTCTTC. This gives the protein CASSLLSGAVSNEQFF. The chain carries TRBV5-1 and TRBJ2-1, with D perhaps matching TRBD1 (6 bases). The germline gives CDR1 SGHRS, CDR2 YFSETQ. The CDR3 is made up of 16 amino acids. V lost 5 bases and J 6 bases, leaving 21 bases between the germline ends. The full variable domain, rest sourced from reference TRBV5-1 and TRBJ2-1, is KAGVTQTPRYLIKTRGQQVTLSCSPISGHRSVSWYQQTPGQGLQFLFEYFSETQRNKGNFPGRFSGRQFSNSRSEMNVSTLELGDSALYLCASSLLSGAVSNEQFFGPGTRLTVL.

The rearrangement uses TRBV12-3 or TRBV12-4 and TRBJ2-3; D uncertain. This CDR3 is 12 amino acids long. Trimming cost V 3 bases and J 5 bases, with 6 bases left between them. Here the CDR3 reads CASSFTRDTQYF. The CDR3 DNA reads as TGTGCCAGCAGTTTCACGAGAGATACGCAGTATTTT.

This clone is a singleton in its sample. The genes are TRBV3-1 (or the pseudogene TRBV3-2) and TRBJ2-3, with D unresolved. Trimming shortened V by 1 base and J by 2 bases, and 16 bases separated the two germline ends. Germline loops: CDR1 LGHDT, CDR2 YNNKEL (reference sequence). The CDR3 length is 17 residues. The chain's CDR3 is CASSQASTERFTDTQYF. DNA for the CDR3: TGTGCCAGCAGCCAAGCGTCCACAGAAAGATTCACAGATACGCAGTATTTT.

The V gene is TRBV2, the J gene TRBJ1-2; 7 positions match TRBD1. Germline CDR1 and CDR2: SNHLY and FYNNEI. CDR3 length: 14 amino acids. With V trimmed by 8 bases and J by 6 bases, 12 bases remained unmatched. CDR3: CASWQGVPGDGYTF. The CDR3 coding sequence is TGTGCCAGCTGGCAGGGGGTGCCGGGGGATGGCTACACCTTC.

This clone was seen once. This chain joins TRBV10-3 and TRBJ1-1; D gene uncertain. The CDR3 extends over 13 amino acids. V lost 4 bases to trimming and J lost 4 bases, with 10 bases between them. In germline, CDR1 is ENHRY, CDR2 SYGVKD. The CDR3 loop reads CAISVTFGTEAFF. In DNA form, the CDR3 reads TGTGCCATCAGTGTAACCTTCGGCACTGAAGCTTTCTTT.

This clone has a single count. This chain joins TRBV6-4 and TRBJ2-7; D remains unclear. The V end lost 7 bases, the J end lost 1 base, and 5 bases lay between the germline ends. Germline values: CDR1 MRHNA, CDR2 SNTAGT. The CDR3 runs 11 residues. The CDR3 sequence: CASIQSYEQYF. The CDR3 nucleotides are TGTGCCAGCATCCAGTCCTACGAGCAGTACTTC.

The rearrangement joins TRBV9 to TRBJ2-7; D perhaps matches TRBD2 (5 bases). Germline CDR1 SGDLS, CDR2 YYNGEE. The CDR3 loop spans 16 amino acids. V shed 4 bases and J shed 0 bases, with 17 bases lying between them. CDR3 protein: CASSHKAGGPSYEQYF. The CDR3 DNA reads as TGTGCCAGCAGCCATAAGGCGGGCGGGCCCTCCTACGAGCAGTACTTC.

The V call is TRBV9, the J call TRBJ2-2, with TRBD2 identical over 10 bases. Germline V CDR1 and CDR2: SGDLS, YYNGEE. The CDR3 loop spans 17 amino acids. Trimming cost V 0 bases and J 4 bases; bases outside gene matches: 6. The CDR3 region is CASSVALAGATTGELFF. The CDR3 DNA sequence: TGTGCCAGCAGCGTAGCTCTAGCGGGGGCCACCACCGGGGAGCTGTTTTTT.

The V call is TRBV2, the J call TRBJ1-1; 12 bases are a match to TRBD1. The germline V gene has CDR1 SNHLY and CDR2 FYNNEI. The CDR3 covers 17 residues. With V trimmed by 2 bases and J by 4 bases, 8 bases remained unmatched. The CDR3 nucleotides read TGTGCCAGCAGTGAATTGGGGACAGGGGGCCTTGGCACTGAAGCTTTCTTT. Protein product: CASSELGTGGLGTEAFF.

The V call is TRBV27, the J call TRBJ2-7, with 8 bases identical to TRBD2. The V gene end was trimmed by 2 bases and the J gene end by 2 bases; junction bases not matched to a gene: 5. Germline CDR1 reads MNHEY; CDR2 reads SMNVEV (reference sequence). The CDR3 runs to 15 residues. The CDR3 sequence: CASSLAGGLPYEQYF. CDR3 DNA sequence: TGTGCCAGCAGTTTAGCGGGGGGCCTCCCCTACGAGCAGTACTTC.

The chain combines TRBV29-1 with TRBJ2-5; D perhaps matches TRBD1 (6 bases). The germline CDR1 and CDR2 sequences are SQVTM and ANQGSEA. V lost 8 bases to trimming and J lost 2 bases, with 18 bases between them. This CDR3 is 14 amino acids long. The CDR3 region has the DNA TGCAGCACTAAAGGGGGATCCCGTCAAGAGACCCAGTACTTC. Translation gives CSTKGGSRQETQYF.

V gene TRBV5-4 combines with J gene TRBJ2-1; TRBD2 aligns across 12 bases. Losses at the gene ends were 3 bases for V and 0 bases for J; bases not matched to a gene: 7. The CDR3 loop spans 18 amino acids. Germline CDR1 and CDR2: SGHNT and YYREEE (reference sequence). As DNA, the CDR3 is TGTGCCAGCAGCTCAAGGACTAGCGGGGTCAGCTCCTACAATGAGCAGTTCTTC. Amino acids: CASSSRTSGVSSYNEQFF.

The chain recombines TRBV28 with TRBJ1-1, with TRBD1 as a possible D gene (5 bases). With 3 bases removed from V and 4 bases from J, the gap between germline ends came to 15 bases. The CDR3 spans 15 residues. Germline assignment: CDR1 MDHEN and CDR2 SYDVKM. CDR3 in amino acids: CASSLGKRGGTEAFF. The CDR3 DNA reads TGTGCCAGCAGTTTGGGGAAAAGGGGAGGCACTGAAGCTTTCTTT.

The table lists this clone with a few counts. This rearrangement joins TRBV7-3 to TRBJ1-2, with TRBD1 matching 10 bases. Trimming cost V 3 bases and J 5 bases; bases outside gene matches: 3. Germline assignment: CDR1 SGHTA and CDR2 FQGTGA. The CDR3 runs to 14 residues. Here the CDR3 DNA reads TGTGCCAGCAGCTTGGACAGGGGGGGTTATGGCTACACCTTC. Translated: CASSLDRGGYGYTF.

The chain employs TRBV11-3 and TRBJ2-2, with 7 positions matching TRBD2. J was trimmed by 1 base and V by 4 bases; bases with no gene match: 6. In germline, CDR1 is SGHNT, CDR2 YENEEA. The length of the CDR3 is 16 residues. This CDR3 reads CASSSQGGGNTGELFF. The DNA for the CDR3 is TGTGCCAGCAGCTCCCAGGGCGGGGGGAACACCGGGGAGCTGTTTTTT.

The V gene is TRBV29-1, the J gene TRBJ1-2; no reliable D call. Trimming shortened V by 4 bases and J by 8 bases, and 11 bases separated the two germline ends. CDR1 and CDR2 from the germline V gene are SQVTM and ANQGSEA. This CDR3 has 11 residues. CDR3 loop: CSVVRGKGYTF. CDR3 DNA: TGCAGCGTTGTACGGGGAAAGGGCTACACCTTC.

V is TRBV5-4 and J is TRBJ2-5; 8 bases align to TRBD2. Germline V gives CDR1 SGHNT, CDR2 YYREEE (reference sequence). The length of the CDR3 is 16 residues. J lost 2 bases, V lost 6 bases, and 12 bases had no gene match. CDR3 amino acids: CASTSPRLASQETQYF. CDR3 sequence (DNA): TGTGCCAGCACCTCTCCGAGACTAGCGTCTCAAGAGACCCAGTACTTC.

This sequence joins TRBV27 and TRBJ1-1; TRBD1 is a possible D gene (5 bases). The germline CDR1 and CDR2 sequences are MNHEY and SMNVEV (reference sequence). This CDR3 is 15 amino acids long. Deletions cut 2 bases from V and 1 base from J, with 11 bases between. For the CDR3, the DNA is TGTGCCAGCAGTTTACGACAGACCCCGAACACTGAAGCTTTCTTT. Its protein is CASSLRQTPNTEAFF.

The CDR3 loop reads CASSSNRGSGNTIYF. CDR3 sequence (DNA): TGCGCCAGCAGCTCTAACAGGGGCTCTGGAAACACCATATATTTT. J is TRBJ1-3 and V is TRBV5-1; 7 positions match TRBD1. V was pared by 3 bases and J by 0 bases, with 3 bases of the junction left unmatched. This CDR3 is built from 15 residues. CDR1 and CDR2 from the germline V gene are SGHRS and YFSETQ. Full variable domain (missing parts from reference TRBV5-1 and TRBJ1-3): KAGVTQTPRYLIKTRGQQVTLSCSPISGHRSVSWYQQTPGQGLQFLFEYFSETQRNKGNFPGRFSGRQFSNSRSEMNVSTLELGDSALYLCASSSNRGSGNTIYFGEGSWLTVV.

The V gene is TRBV12-3 or TRBV12-4, the J gene TRBJ2-1, with 8 bases identical to TRBD1. The CDR3 is made up of 13 amino acids. Losses at the gene ends were 3 bases for V and 6 bases for J; bases not matched to a gene: 1. The CDR3 spells CASSFTGGNEQFF. CDR3 DNA sequence: TGTGCCAGCAGTTTTACAGGGGGCAATGAGCAGTTCTTC.

The gene calls are TRBV5-1 and TRBJ2-7, with TRBD1 matching 7 bases. V dropped 4 bases and J dropped 0; count of bases not matched to a gene: 25. The CDR3 length is 21 residues. Germline loops: CDR1 SGHRS, CDR2 YFSETQ. The CDR3, as DNA: TGCGCCAGCAGCCCTTATACAGGGGTAACTACTTCCATTAGTGGCTCCTACGAGCAGTACTTC. Translation: CASSPYTGVTTSISGSYEQYF.

V gene TRBV5-6 combines with J gene TRBJ2-3; 8 nucleotides line up with TRBD2. Germline loops: CDR1 SGHDT, CDR2 YYEEEE. The CDR3 sequence is 16 residues long. Losses at the gene ends were 0 bases for V and 9 bases for J; bases not matched to a gene: 12. DNA of the CDR3: TGTGCCAGCAGCTTGGAGGTAGCGGGGCTTCGAGGGACGCAGTATTTT. Translated: CASSLEVAGLRGTQYF.

V usage is TRBV4-2 and J usage is TRBJ2-1; maybe TRBD2 (5 bases). V lost 4 bases to trimming and J lost 10 bases, with 26 bases between them. Germline V lookup: CDR1 LGHNA, CDR2 YNFKEQ. CDR3 size: 17 residues. In nucleotides, the CDR3 is TGTGCCAGCAGCCCGGAACGAGGAGCTAGCTCCGGTGTGGAGCAGTTCTTC. Amino acids: CASSPERGASSGVEQFF.

This chain links TRBV5-4 with TRBJ1-2; D call uncertain. Germline V gives CDR1 SGHNT, CDR2 YYREEE (reference sequence). The CDR3 runs 14 residues. Trimming pared 4 bases from V and 7 bases from J, leaving 17 bases between. CDR3 loop: CASSPETSFPGYTF. In DNA, the CDR3 is TGTGCCAGCAGCCCGGAGACCTCCTTCCCTGGCTACACCTTC.